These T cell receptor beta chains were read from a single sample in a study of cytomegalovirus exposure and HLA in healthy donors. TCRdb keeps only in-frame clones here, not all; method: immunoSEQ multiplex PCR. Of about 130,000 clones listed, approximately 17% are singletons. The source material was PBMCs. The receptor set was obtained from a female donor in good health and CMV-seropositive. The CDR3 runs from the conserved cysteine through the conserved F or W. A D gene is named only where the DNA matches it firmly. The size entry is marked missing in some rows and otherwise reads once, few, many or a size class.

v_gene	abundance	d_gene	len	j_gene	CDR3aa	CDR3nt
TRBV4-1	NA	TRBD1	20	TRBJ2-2	CASSQDTHLGQGVRGGELFF	TGCGCCAGCAGCCAAGATACCCACCTGGGACAGGGGGTTCGCGGAGGGGAGCTGTTTTTT
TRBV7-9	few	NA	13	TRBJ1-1	CASSLITGTEAFF	TGTGCCAGCAGCCTCATCACAGGGACTGAAGCTTTCTTT
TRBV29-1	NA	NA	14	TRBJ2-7	CSVVTGEGAYEQYF	TGCAGCGTTGTGACAGGTGAGGGGGCCTACGAGCAGTACTTC
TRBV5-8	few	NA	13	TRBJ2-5	CASGASFGETQYF	TGTGCCAGCGGGGCCTCCTTCGGGGAGACCCAGTACTTC
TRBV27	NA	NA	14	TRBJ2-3	CASSLTGYTDTQYF	TGTGCCAGCAGCCTTACCGGGTACACAGATACGCAGTATTTT
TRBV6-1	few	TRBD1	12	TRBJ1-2	CASSEVQGQLTF	TGTGCCAGCAGTGAAGTTCAGGGACAGCTCACCTTC
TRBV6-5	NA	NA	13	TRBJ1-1	CASSWTSNTEAFF	TGTGCCAGCAGTTGGACATCGAACACTGAAGCTTTCTTT
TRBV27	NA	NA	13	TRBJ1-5	CASSLSVFQPQHF	TGTGCCAGCAGTTTGTCGGTGTTTCAGCCCCAGCATTTT
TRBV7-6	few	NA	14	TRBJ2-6	CASSRSSGANVLTF	TGTGCCAGCAGCCGTTCCTCTGGGGCCAACGTCCTGACTTTC
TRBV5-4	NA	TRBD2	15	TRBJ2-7	CASRQTSGGTLEQYF	TGTGCCAGCAGGCAGACTAGCGGGGGTACTCTGGAGCAGTACTTC
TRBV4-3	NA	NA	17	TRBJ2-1	CASSRLTGPTIYNEQFF	TGCGCCAGCAGCCGCCTCACAGGGCCCACTATCTACAATGAGCAGTTCTTC
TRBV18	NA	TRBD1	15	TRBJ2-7	CASSPRQGAGYEQYF	TGTGCCAGCTCACCACGACAGGGGGCGGGGTACGAGCAGTACTTC
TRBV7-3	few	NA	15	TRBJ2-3	CASSLEGASTDTQYF	TGTGCCAGCAGCTTAGAGGGCGCTAGCACAGATACGCAGTATTTT
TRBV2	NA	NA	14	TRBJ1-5	CASSQGFRNQPQHF	TGTGCCAGCAGCCAGGGATTCCGAAATCAGCCCCAGCATTTT
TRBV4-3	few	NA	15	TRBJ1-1	CASTIGRGGNTEAFF	TGCGCCAGCACCATAGGGAGGGGGGGGAACACTGAAGCTTTCTTT
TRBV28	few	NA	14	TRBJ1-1	CASSLGAANTEAFF	TGTGCCAGCAGTTTGGGGGCTGCCAACACTGAAGCTTTCTTT
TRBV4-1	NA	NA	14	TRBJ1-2	CASSPTTLNYGYTF	TGCGCCAGCAGCCCAACGACTCTCAACTATGGCTACACCTTC
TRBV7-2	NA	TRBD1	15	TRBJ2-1	CASRPDRGSYNEQFF	TGTGCCAGCAGACCGGACAGGGGCTCCTACAATGAGCAGTTCTTC
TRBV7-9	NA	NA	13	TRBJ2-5	CASSMTSTETQYF	TGTGCCAGCAGCATGACTAGTACGGAGACCCAGTACTTC
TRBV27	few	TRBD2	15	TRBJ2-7	CASSFGGTTSYEQYF	TGTGCCAGCAGTTTTGGGGGGACTACCTCCTACGAGCAGTACTTC
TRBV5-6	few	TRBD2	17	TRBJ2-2	CASSLNLAGGPTGELFF	TGTGCCAGCAGCTTGAATCTAGCGGGAGGGCCCACCGGGGAGCTGTTTTTT
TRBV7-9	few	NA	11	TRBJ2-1	CASSPDNEQFF	TGTGCCAGCAGCCCAGATAATGAGCAGTTCTTC
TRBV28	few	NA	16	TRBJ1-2	CASSTKMTLRGYGYTF	TGTGCCAGCAGTACGAAAATGACCCTGCGGGGCTATGGCTACACCTTC
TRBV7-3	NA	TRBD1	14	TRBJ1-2	CASSLDRETGGYTF	TGTGCCAGCAGCTTAGACAGGGAAACAGGAGGCTACACCTTC
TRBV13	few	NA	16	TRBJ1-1	CASSTGPPRGNTEAFF	TGTGCCAGCAGCACAGGTCCCCCTAGGGGGAACACTGAAGCTTTCTTT
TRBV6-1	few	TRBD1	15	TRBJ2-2	CASSRDRTHTGELFF	TGTGCCAGCAGTAGGGACAGGACACATACCGGGGAGCTGTTTTTT
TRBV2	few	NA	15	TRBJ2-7	CASALPGGLSYEQYF	TGTGCCAGCGCCCTTCCTGGGGGACTCTCCTACGAGCAGTACTTC
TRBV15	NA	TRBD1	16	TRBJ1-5	CATSKGTGYSNQPQHF	TGTGCCACCAGCAAGGGGACAGGGTATAGCAATCAGCCCCAGCATTTT
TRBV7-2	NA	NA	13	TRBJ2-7	CASSLDNTYEQYF	TGTGCCAGCAGCCTGGACAACACCTACGAGCAGTACTTC
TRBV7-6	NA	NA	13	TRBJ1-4	CASSRGREEKLFF	TGTGCCAGCTCCCGCGGCCGAGAGGAAAAACTGTTTTTT
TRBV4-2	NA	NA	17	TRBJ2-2	CASSPLDSQFFTGELFF	TGTGCCAGCAGCCCATTGGACAGTCAGTTCTTCACCGGGGAGCTGTTTTTT
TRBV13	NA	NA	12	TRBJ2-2	CASSPSTGELFF	TGTGCCAGCAGCCCCAGTACCGGGGAGCTGTTTTTT
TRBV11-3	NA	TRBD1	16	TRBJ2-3	CASSLGGTGYTDTQYF	TGTGCCAGCAGCTTAGGAGGGACAGGGTACACAGATACGCAGTATTTT
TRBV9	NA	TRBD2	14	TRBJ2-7	CASSVDPSGYEQYF	TGTGCCAGCAGCGTAGATCCTAGCGGCTACGAGCAGTACTTC
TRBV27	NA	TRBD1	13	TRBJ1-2	CASSLGQGYGYTF	TGTGCCAGCAGTTTAGGACAGGGCTATGGCTACACCTTC
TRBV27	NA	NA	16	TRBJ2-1	CASSIVLGLSYNEQFF	TGTGCCAGCAGTATTGTGCTGGGGCTCTCCTACAATGAGCAGTTCTTC
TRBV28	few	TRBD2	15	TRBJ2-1	CASSINSGSVYEQFF	TGTGCCAGCAGTATTAATAGCGGGAGTGTCTATGAGCAGTTCTTC
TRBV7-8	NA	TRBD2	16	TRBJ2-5	CASSFSTSGAGETQYF	TGTGCCAGCAGCTTCTCGACTAGCGGGGCTGGGGAGACCCAGTACTTC
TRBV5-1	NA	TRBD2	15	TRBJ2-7	CASSFFAGGSYEQYF	TGCGCCAGCAGCTTCTTTGCGGGGGGGTCCTACGAGCAGTACTTC
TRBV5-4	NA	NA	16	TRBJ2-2	CASSVGDPEYTGELFF	TGTGCCAGCAGCGTAGGGGATCCCGAGTACACCGGGGAGCTGTTTTTT
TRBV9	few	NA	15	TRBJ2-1	CASSVGDTLDNEQFF	TGTGCCAGCAGCGTAGGGGACACCCTTGACAATGAGCAGTTCTTC